The 30 T cell receptor beta chains in this list originate from one sample, sequenced in a study of CD8 T cells in ankylosing spondylitis. One entry per CDR3 protein results from TCRdb running MiXCR on the 5' RACE reads. The sample records over 130,000 distinct CDR3 sequences, around two fifths being singletons. The sequencing input was synovial fluid, either unsorted or a sorted T cell fraction (not recorded which). Receptors originate from a male donor with ankylosing spondylitis.

The V call is TRBV30, the J call TRBJ2-7; the D gene is possibly TRBD1 (6 bases). The CDR3 runs to 14 residues. Trimming left V 2 bases short and J 1 base short, with 12 bases between. Germline V CDR1 and CDR2: GTSNPN, SVGIG (reference sequence). The CDR3 DNA follows: TGTGCCTGGAGTAAGGACAGAGGGTCCTACGAGCAGTACTTC. Its translation: CAWSKDRGSYEQYF.

The J gene is TRBJ1-2, the V gene TRBV7-6; a weak D match, TRBD1 (5 bases). The CDR3 has 14 amino acids. CDR1 and CDR2 from the germline V gene are SGHVS and FNYEAQ. V gave up 4 bases and J gave up 2 bases, with 11 bases separating them. In DNA, the CDR3 is TGTGCCAGCAGCTGGGGCCCTTGGAACTATGGCTACACCTTC. It encodes CASSWGPWNYGYTF.

The J gene is TRBJ1-2, the V gene TRBV2; D might be TRBD1 (6 bases). The CDR3 consists of 15 residues. V lost 6 bases, J lost 2 bases, and 16 bases lay in between. Germline assignment: CDR1 SNHLY and CDR2 FYNNEI. CDR3 in DNA: TGTGCCAGCAGCCCACACAGGACAGCCAACTATGGCTACACCTTC. Its translation is CASSPHRTANYGYTF.

This chain joins TRBV7-8 and TRBJ2-7, with a tentative D call TRBD2 (5 bases). V was pared by 3 bases and J by 3 bases, with 18 bases between. The CDR3 has 16 amino acids. In germline, CDR1 is SGHVS, CDR2 FQNEAQ. The CDR3 reads CASSFSPTGSIYEQYF. As DNA, the CDR3 is TGTGCCAGCAGCTTCTCCCCGACGGGATCTATCTACGAGCAGTACTTC. The whole variable domain, filled in from reference TRBV7-8 and TRBJ2-7, reads GAGVSQSPRYKVAKRGQDVALRCDPISGHVSLFWYQQALGQGPEFLTYFQNEAQLDKSGLPSDRFFAERPEGSVSTLKIQRTQQEDSAVYLCASSFSPTGSIYEQYFGPGTRLTVT.

This clonotype has only a few counts. The genes are TRBV7-9 and TRBJ1-1; weak D call: TRBD1 (6 bases). The length of the CDR3 is 14 residues. The germline V gene has CDR1 SEHNR and CDR2 FQNEAQ (reference sequence). With 2 bases removed from V and 6 bases from J, the gap between germline ends came to 13 bases. CDR3 bases: TGTGCCAGCAGCTTACGCCCGGACAGCGCTGAAGCTTTCTTT. Translation gives CASSLRPDSAEAFF.

This clonotype came up a few times. The rearrangement links TRBV27 to TRBJ2-1, with D tentatively TRBD2 (6 bases). V dropped 4 bases and J dropped 9 bases, with 19 bases sitting between them. Germline CDR1 and CDR2: MNHEY and SMNVEV (reference sequence). The CDR3 extends over 15 amino acids. CDR3 loop: CASSWGVGATGEQFF. The CDR3 nucleotides are TGTGCCAGCAGTTGGGGGGTTGGGGCAACCGGTGAGCAGTTCTTC.

V usage is TRBV10-3 and J usage is TRBJ1-2; D might be TRBD1 (5 bases). Germline V gene data show CDR1 as ENHRY and CDR2 as SYGVKD. Trimming cost V 6 bases and J 1 base, with 12 bases left between them. The CDR3 contains 14 residues. The CDR3 loop is CAIRYRKNNYGYTF. The CDR3 region has the DNA TGTGCCATCAGATACAGGAAAAATAACTATGGCTACACCTTC.

The chain couples TRBV28 to TRBJ2-1; a possible D gene is TRBD2 (6 bases). The germline gives CDR1 MDHEN, CDR2 SYDVKM. Trimming removed 3 bases at V and 0 bases at J, with 21 bases between. The CDR3 is 19 residues long. In nucleotides, the CDR3 is TGTGCCAGCAGTTTCCCCGCTGAGTTAGCGGTCCTCTCCTACAATGAGCAGTTCTTC. Amino acids: CASSFPAELAVLSYNEQFF.

J is TRBJ1-3 and V is TRBV20-1; D is ambiguous. Germline lookup yields CDR1 DFQATT and CDR2 SNEGSKA (reference sequence). V was clipped by 6 bases and J by 5 bases, with 8 bases between them. The CDR3 consists of 11 residues. Here the CDR3 DNA reads TGCAGTGCGCACCGAAGAAACACCATATATTTT. Its translation is CSAHRRNTIYF.

The chain has TRBV20-1 and TRBJ2-7, with TRBD2 identical over 10 bases. The CDR3 sequence is 15 residues long. Germline values: CDR1 DFQATT, CDR2 SNEGSKA (reference sequence). The junction had 13 bases not matched to a gene; V was cut back by 6 bases and J by 5 bases. The CDR3 coding sequence is TGCAGTGCGCACGCCCTGACTAGCGGGTTGGACGAGCAGTACTTC. Amino acid sequence: CSAHALTSGLDEQYF.

This chain uses TRBV18 with TRBJ2-5; D not resolved. V lost 3 bases to trimming and J lost 3 bases, with 17 bases between them. The CDR3 sequence is 16 residues long. Per germline, CDR1 KGHSH and CDR2 LQKENI. The CDR3 spells CASSPAAIASEETQYF. The DNA for the CDR3 is TGTGCCAGCTCACCGGCAGCTATAGCCTCGGAAGAGACCCAGTACTTC.

The chain is built from TRBV29-1 and TRBJ2-1; D ambiguous. Germline lookup yields CDR1 SQVTM and CDR2 ANQGSEA. This CDR3 is 13 amino acids long. Trimming took 8 bases from V and 0 from J, leaving 11 bases between them. The chain's CDR3 is CSIYTSSYNEQFF. Here the CDR3 DNA reads TGCAGCATTTATACGAGCTCCTACAATGAGCAGTTCTTC.

This clonotype appeared a few times. CDR3 protein: CASSLSGYLNTGELFF. The CDR3 bases are TGTGCCAGCAGTTTATCGGGCTACTTGAACACCGGGGAGCTGTTTTTT. V is TRBV27 and J is TRBJ2-2; D remains unclear. Germline assignment: CDR1 MNHEY and CDR2 SMNVEV (reference sequence). This CDR3 contains 16 residues. Trimming shortened V by 0 bases and J by 1 base, and 9 bases separated the two germline ends.

Ten or more counts support this clonotype. The J gene is TRBJ2-5, the V gene TRBV20-1; D gene ambiguous. The ends were cut back, 2 bases at V and 2 bases at J, with 6 bases in the middle. The CDR3 sequence is 12 residues long. The germline V gene encodes CDR1 DFQATT and CDR2 SNEGSKA (reference sequence). In DNA form, the CDR3 reads TGCAGTGCTAGAAGCGAACAAGAGACCCAGTACTTC. Protein product: CSARSEQETQYF.

The rearrangement links TRBV2 to TRBJ2-1; D may match TRBD1 or TRBD2 (6 bases each). Trimming pared 8 bases from V and 8 bases from J, leaving 13 bases between. Germline V gene data show CDR1 as SNHLY and CDR2 as FYNNEI. This CDR3 contains 12 residues. CDR3 bases: TGTGCCAGCGAGGGGGGTACCGATGAGCAGTTCTTC. The encoded protein is CASEGGTDEQFF.

The sample holds one count of this clonotype. This sequence joins TRBV20-1 and TRBJ1-1; 8 bases align to TRBD1. The V and J ends lost 1 base and 1 base, in that order; junction bases with no gene match: 2. Germline CDR1 reads DFQATT; CDR2 reads SNEGSKA (reference sequence). CDR3 length equals 14 residues. The CDR3 here is CSARGDRWNTEAFF. The CDR3 DNA follows: TGCAGTGCTAGAGGGGACAGGTGGAACACTGAAGCTTTCTTT.

This clonotype occurred a few times. This rearrangement joins TRBV4-3 to TRBJ2-5, with no clear D. This CDR3 region has 17 residues. Trimming took off 1 base at V and 0 bases at J, with 15 bases between the two ends. Looked up from germline, CDR1 is LGHNA and CDR2 is YSLEER. CDR3 nucleotide sequence: TGCGCCAGCAGCCAAGGAGTAACCGGAAGCGACCAAGAGACCCAGTACTTC. Translation gives CASSQGVTGSDQETQYF.

This clonotype has more than one count but fewer than ten. The rearrangement uses TRBV4-1 and TRBJ2-2; tentative D call: TRBD2 (6 bases). The CDR3 covers 18 residues. Germline V gives CDR1 MGHRA, CDR2 YSYEKL. V lost 1 base and J 3 bases, leaving 18 bases between the germline ends. This CDR3 reads CASSQGVLAPWDTGELFF. CDR3 nucleotides: TGCGCCAGCAGCCAAGGAGTCCTAGCGCCGTGGGACACCGGGGAGCTGTTTTTT.

The V call is TRBV18, the J call TRBJ2-1; no definite D call. Per germline, CDR1 KGHSH and CDR2 LQKENI. The ends were cut back, 1 base at V and 2 bases at J, with 15 bases in the middle. CDR3 size: 17 residues. This chain's CDR3 is CASSPQWIYYPYNEQFF. The CDR3 bases are TGTGCCAGCTCACCACAGTGGATCTATTATCCCTACAATGAGCAGTTCTTC.

This sequence joins TRBV24-1 and TRBJ2-1; TRBD2 agrees at 9 bases. Trimming cost V 3 bases and J 0 bases; bases outside gene matches: 8. This CDR3 region has 18 residues. Germline CDR1 and CDR2: KGHDR and SFDVKD. The DNA for the CDR3 is TGTGCCACCAGTGATCCTACCGCTAGCGGGAACTCCTACAATGAGCAGTTCTTC. Translating it yields CATSDPTASGNSYNEQFF.

This clonotype was observed a handful of times. The chain carries TRBV11-2 and TRBJ2-7; D uncertain. Trimming took 0 bases from V and 0 from J, leaving 12 bases between them. In germline, CDR1 is SGHAT, CDR2 FQNNGV. The CDR3 runs to 16 residues. The CDR3 is CASSLEISIFSYEQYF. CDR3 sequence (DNA): TGTGCCAGCAGCTTAGAAATCTCCATCTTCTCCTACGAGCAGTACTTC.

This clonotype was observed many times. The chain joins TRBV28 to TRBJ2-2; 13 bases align to TRBD2. The trim removed 4 bases at V and 5 bases at J, leaving 1 base unmatched. CDR3 length: 15 residues. The germline V gene has CDR1 MDHEN and CDR2 SYDVKM. The DNA of the CDR3 is TGTGCCAGCAGTTGGACTAGCGGGAGTACCGGGGAGCTGTTTTTT. Protein product: CASSWTSGSTGELFF.

The table lists this clonotype with a count of one. The chain carries TRBV10-3 and TRBJ2-2; 8 bases are a match to TRBD2. Germline CDR1 is ENHRY and CDR2 is SYGVKD. The length of the CDR3 is 17 residues. The ends lost 3 bases at V and 1 base at J; junction bases unmatched: 7. The CDR3: CAISDCCLAGNTGELFF. CDR3 nucleotides: TGTGCCATCAGTGACTGCTGTCTAGCGGGGAACACCGGGGAGCTGTTTTTT.

The chain recombines TRBV5-1 with TRBJ1-1, with D tentatively TRBD1 (6 bases). The germline CDR1 and CDR2 sequences are SGHRS and YFSETQ. Trimming left V 2 bases short and J 1 base short, with 9 bases between. The CDR3 extends over 14 amino acids. The CDR3: CASSFRGANTEAFF. CDR3 sequence (DNA): TGCGCCAGCAGCTTCCGGGGGGCGAACACTGAAGCTTTCTTT.

This rearrangement joins TRBV20-1 to TRBJ2-1; possibly TRBD1 or TRBD2 for D (5 bases each). In germline, CDR1 is DFQATT, CDR2 SNEGSKA (reference sequence). The V end was cut by 5 bases, the J end by 0 bases, with 14 bases between. There are 15 residues in the CDR3. CDR3 DNA: TGCAGTGCTGGAGTGGGGACGCACTCCTACAATGAGCAGTTCTTC. Protein product: CSAGVGTHSYNEQFF.

The V gene is TRBV15, the J gene TRBJ1-5; perhaps TRBD1 as D (5 bases). V was clipped by 0 bases and J by 5 bases, with 14 bases between them. Germline V gene lookup returns CDR1 LNHNV and CDR2 YYDKDF (reference sequence). This CDR3 has 16 residues. The chain's CDR3 is CATSRDPIWGYQPQHF. The CDR3 region has the DNA TGTGCCACCAGCAGAGATCCCATTTGGGGCTATCAGCCCCAGCATTTT.

V gene TRBV18 combines with J gene TRBJ1-1, with D tentatively TRBD1 (5 bases). CDR1 is KGHSH, CDR2 LQKENI, per germline. V gave up 1 base and J gave up 0 bases, with 12 bases separating them. The CDR3 runs to 16 residues. CDR3 bases: TGTGCCAGCTCACCACGAGTTCAGGGTTTGAACACTGAAGCTTTCTTT. Translating gives CASSPRVQGLNTEAFF.

This clonotype has only a few counts. The chain employs TRBV4-2 and TRBJ1-2; 8 bases map to TRBD1. With 2 bases clipped from V and 8 bases from J, the junction kept 10 bases outside the gene matches. In germline, CDR1 is LGHNA, CDR2 YNFKEQ. This CDR3 has 15 amino acids. The CDR3 coding sequence is TGTGCCAGCAGCCAACATCCACGGACAGGGAACGGCTACACCTTC. Encoded protein: CASSQHPRTGNGYTF.

This clonotype turned up a few times. V is TRBV6-2 or TRBV6-3 and J is TRBJ2-2; D remains unclear. Germline V gene data show CDR1 as MNHEY and CDR2 as SVGEGT. The CDR3 has 14 residues. V lost 4 bases and J 6 bases, leaving 12 bases between the germline ends. The CDR3 bases are TGTGCCAGCAGTTTGGACGAGCCCTCCGGGGAGCTGTTTTTT. This translates into CASSLDEPSGELFF.

This chain connects TRBV6-2 or TRBV6-3 to TRBJ2-2; D not certain. V was clipped by 5 bases and J by 7 bases, with 17 bases between them. CDR1 is MNHEY and CDR2 is SVGEGT in the germline V gene. The CDR3 loop spans 15 amino acids. CDR3 loop: CASSRITRVGGELFF. The CDR3 DNA is TGTGCCAGCAGTCGAATAACAAGGGTCGGCGGGGAGCTGTTTTTT.